The T cell receptor beta chain described here comes from a study of Ad26.COV2.S vaccination and SARS-CoV-2 variants. Turning to the study itself: The Ad26.COV2.S arm of the COV1001 trial was where the donor was placed.

Findings and limits, study-wide: Substantial breadth in spike-specific CD8+ and CD4+ T cell responses was reportedly seen after vaccination.

As concerns this clone: Its antigen is undetermined.

The treatment is: about 20 received Ad26.COV2.S at low or high dose, single or two shots; about 5 received placebo; per-sample allocation not given. Sampling took place 63 days after the first vaccine or placebo injection. This vaccine is an Ad26 vector that expresses the Wuhan-strain SARS-CoV-2 spike. Clones were sequenced by immunoSEQ multiplex PCR, and TCRdb holds only the in-frame ones, with some missing. The table lists 200,000 to 300,000 clones, 85% to 90% of them singletons. With 5 bases clipped from V and 6 bases from J, the junction kept 4 bases outside the gene matches. The CDR3 is made up of 14 amino acids. Germline V gene data show CDR1 as KGHSH and CDR2 as LQKENI.

Sequencing was performed on peripheral blood, taken in a trial of Ad26.COV2.S vaccine versus placebo. This sequence originates from a person between 18 and 65 years old who received the Ad26.COV2.S COVID-19 vaccine or a placebo. The chain recombines TRBV18 with TRBJ2-4, with 10 bases lining up with TRBD1. The CDR3 region has the DNA TGTGCCAGCTCATCGGGACAGGGGTCAAACATTCAGTACTTC. Residues: CASSSGQGSNIQYF.